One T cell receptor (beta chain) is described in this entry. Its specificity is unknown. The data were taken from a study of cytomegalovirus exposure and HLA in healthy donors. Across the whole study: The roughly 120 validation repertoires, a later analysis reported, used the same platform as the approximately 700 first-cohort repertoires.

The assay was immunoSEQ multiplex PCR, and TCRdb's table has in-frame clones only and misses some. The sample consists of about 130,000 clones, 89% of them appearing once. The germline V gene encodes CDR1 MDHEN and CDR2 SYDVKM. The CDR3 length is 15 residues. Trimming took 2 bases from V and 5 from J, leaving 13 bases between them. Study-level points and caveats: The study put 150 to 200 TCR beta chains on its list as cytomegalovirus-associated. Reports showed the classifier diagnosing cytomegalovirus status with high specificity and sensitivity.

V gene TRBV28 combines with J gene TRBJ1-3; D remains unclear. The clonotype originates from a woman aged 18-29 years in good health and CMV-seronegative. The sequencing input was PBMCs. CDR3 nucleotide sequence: TGTGCCAGCAGTTTACCGGGGATCGTCCGAAACACCATATATTTT. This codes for CASSLPGIVRNTIYF. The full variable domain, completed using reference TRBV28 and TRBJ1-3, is DVKVTQSSRYLVKRTGEKVFLECVQDMDHENMFWYRQDPGLGLRLIYFSYDVKMKEKGDIPEGYSVSREKKERFSLILESASTNQTSMYLCASSLPGIVRNTIYFGEGSWLTVV.